These T cell receptor beta chains were read from a single sample in a study of blood T cell repertoires in COVID-19. Sequencing used immunoSEQ multiplex PCR; TCRdb keeps in-frame clones, though not all of them. The sample carries fewer than 350,000 clones, roughly 85% recorded once. Source material: PBMCs or T cells enriched from blood (not recorded which). Source of these receptors: a woman between 40 and 55 years old who had recovered from COVID-19. The CDR3 runs from the conserved cysteine through the conserved F or W. D genes are given only for firm matches. Part of the rows lack a size; the others show once, few, many or a class for expanded clones.

v_gene: TRBV27; j_gene: TRBJ1-2; len: 13; d_gene: .; abundance: .; CDR3aa: CASRATSGGGYTF; CDR3nt: TGTGCCAGCAGGGCCACCTCCGGGGGGGGCTACACCTTC
v_gene: TRBV9; j_gene: TRBJ2-3; len: 16; d_gene: .; abundance: .; CDR3aa: CASSLSPRPGTDTQYF; CDR3nt: TGTGCCAGCAGCCTATCGCCCCGTCCCGGCACAGATACGCAGTATTTT
v_gene: TRBV7-2; j_gene: TRBJ2-3; len: 18; d_gene: .; abundance: .; CDR3aa: CASSTRRFSGTGTDTQYF; CDR3nt: TGTGCCAGCAGCACCCGGAGGTTCTCCGGGACTGGCACAGATACGCAGTATTTT
v_gene: TRBV5-4; j_gene: TRBJ2-3; len: 14; d_gene: .; abundance: .; CDR3aa: CASSFPQRTDTQYF; CDR3nt: TGTGCCAGCAGCTTTCCCCAGCGAACAGATACGCAGTATTTT
v_gene: TRBV28; j_gene: TRBJ2-2; len: 20; d_gene: TRBD2; abundance: once; CDR3aa: CASSSITGTSGRGNTGELFF; CDR3nt: TGTGCCAGCAGTTCCATTACCGGGACTAGCGGGAGGGGGAACACCGGGGAGCTGTTTTTT
v_gene: TRBV27; j_gene: TRBJ2-5; len: 14; d_gene: TRBD2; abundance: few; CDR3aa: CASSSVAGGETQYF; CDR3nt: TGTGCCAGCAGTTCGGTGGCGGGAGGGGAGACCCAGTACTTC
v_gene: TRBV3-1/TRBV3-2; j_gene: TRBJ1-1; len: 11; d_gene: .; abundance: .; CDR3aa: CASRQRAEAFF; CDR3nt: TGTGCCAGCCGACAACGAGCTGAAGCTTTCTTT
v_gene: TRBV27; j_gene: TRBJ2-3; len: 13; d_gene: TRBD1; abundance: .; CDR3aa: CASRTGGTDTQYF; CDR3nt: TGTGCCAGCAGGACAGGGGGCACAGATACGCAGTATTTT
v_gene: TRBV10-3; j_gene: TRBJ2-3; len: 18; d_gene: TRBD2; abundance: .; CDR3aa: CAISERGSVGGSTDTQYF; CDR3nt: TGTGCCATCAGTGAGAGAGGGTCGGTCGGGGGGAGCACAGATACGCAGTATTTT
v_gene: TRBV7-9; j_gene: TRBJ1-1; len: 15; d_gene: TRBD1; abundance: .; CDR3aa: CASSWGDSANTEAFF; CDR3nt: TGTGCCAGCAGCTGGGGGGACAGCGCCAACACTGAAGCTTTCTTT
v_gene: TRBV18; j_gene: TRBJ2-7; len: 14; d_gene: .; abundance: .; CDR3aa: CASSAGSDHYEQYF; CDR3nt: TGTGCCAGCTCCGCGGGGAGCGATCACTACGAGCAGTACTTC
v_gene: TRBV5-1; j_gene: TRBJ2-1; len: 15; d_gene: TRBD2; abundance: .; CDR3aa: CASSLLAGGNNEQFF; CDR3nt: TGCGCCAGCAGTCTACTAGCGGGGGGTAACAATGAGCAGTTCTTC
v_gene: TRBV18; j_gene: TRBJ2-1; len: 12; d_gene: .; abundance: .; CDR3aa: CASSPKLTEQFF; CDR3nt: TGTGCCAGCTCACCGAAACTTACTGAGCAGTTCTTC
v_gene: TRBV3-1/TRBV3-2; j_gene: TRBJ1-1; len: 14; d_gene: .; abundance: once; CDR3aa: CASTPGQRNTEAFF; CDR3nt: TGTGCCAGCACCCCAGGACAGAGGAACACTGAAGCTTTCTTT
v_gene: TRBV6-2/TRBV6-3; j_gene: TRBJ2-1; len: 15; d_gene: TRBD1; abundance: .; CDR3aa: CASSPGQGPYNEQFF; CDR3nt: TGTGCCAGCAGTCCCGGACAGGGGCCGTACAATGAGCAGTTCTTC
v_gene: TRBV6-5; j_gene: TRBJ2-7; len: 15; d_gene: TRBD2; abundance: .; CDR3aa: CASSWGWEGLNEQYF; CDR3nt: TGTGCCAGCAGTTGGGGGTGGGAGGGCCTAAACGAGCAGTACTTC
v_gene: TRBV7-3; j_gene: TRBJ2-1; len: 15; d_gene: .; abundance: .; CDR3aa: CASSLRLVSYNEQFF; CDR3nt: TGTGCCAGCAGCCTCCGACTAGTATCCTACAATGAGCAGTTCTTC
v_gene: TRBV19; j_gene: TRBJ2-7; len: 15; d_gene: TRBD1; abundance: .; CDR3aa: CASSEGARPYYEQYF; CDR3nt: TGTGCCAGTAGCGAGGGGGCGCGACCCTATTACGAGCAGTACTTC
v_gene: TRBV7-2; j_gene: TRBJ1-2; len: 16; d_gene: TRBD1; abundance: few; CDR3aa: CASSLTLRGTGGGYTF; CDR3nt: TGTGCCAGCAGCTTAACGTTAAGAGGGACAGGAGGTGGCTACACCTTC
v_gene: TRBV3-1/TRBV3-2; j_gene: TRBJ2-5; len: 12; d_gene: TRBD2; abundance: .; CDR3aa: CASSSAGEGQYF; CDR3nt: TGTGCCAGCAGCTCCGCGGGGGAGGGCCAGTACTTC
v_gene: TRBV30; j_gene: TRBJ1-2; len: 12; d_gene: .; abundance: .; CDR3aa: CAWSLGVYGYTF; CDR3nt: TGTGCCTGGAGTTTAGGGGTCTATGGCTACACCTTC
v_gene: TRBV7-2; j_gene: TRBJ1-4; len: 17; d_gene: TRBD1; abundance: few; CDR3aa: CASSLTLIGQGREKLFF; CDR3nt: TGTGCCAGCAGCTTAACTTTAATCGGACAGGGGCGCGAAAAACTGTTTTTT
v_gene: TRBV6-6; j_gene: TRBJ2-3; len: 12; d_gene: .; abundance: .; CDR3aa: CASTQYTDTQYF; CDR3nt: TGTGCCAGCACACAGTACACAGATACGCAGTATTTT
v_gene: TRBV10-3; j_gene: TRBJ1-1; len: 15; d_gene: .; abundance: .; CDR3aa: CAISDHDSLNTEAFF; CDR3nt: TGTGCCATCAGTGATCACGACAGTTTGAACACTGAAGCTTTCTTT
v_gene: TRBV5-1; j_gene: TRBJ2-3; len: 15; d_gene: TRBD1; abundance: .; CDR3aa: CASSRSGGSTDTQYF; CDR3nt: TGCGCCAGCAGCCGGTCAGGGGGTAGCACAGATACGCAGTATTTT
v_gene: TRBV9; j_gene: TRBJ2-3; len: 17; d_gene: .; abundance: .; CDR3aa: CASSVVPGTRSTDTQYF; CDR3nt: TGTGCCAGCAGCGTAGTTCCCGGGACACGGAGCACAGATACGCAGTATTTT
v_gene: TRBV7-3; j_gene: TRBJ2-3; len: 13; d_gene: .; abundance: .; CDR3aa: CASSLNPADTQYF; CDR3nt: TGTGCCAGCAGCTTAAATCCAGCAGATACGCAGTATTTT
v_gene: TRBV5-5; j_gene: TRBJ1-5; len: 15; d_gene: .; abundance: .; CDR3aa: CASSLVAAENQPQHF; CDR3nt: TGTGCCAGCAGCTTGGTGGCTGCGGAGAATCAGCCCCAGCATTTT
v_gene: TRBV28; j_gene: TRBJ2-2; len: 16; d_gene: TRBD2; abundance: .; CDR3aa: CASGGRGSGRNGELFF; CDR3nt: TGTGCCAGCGGGGGGAGGGGTAGCGGGAGAAACGGGGAGCTGTTTTTT
v_gene: TRBV7-2; j_gene: TRBJ1-5; len: 14; d_gene: .; abundance: .; CDR3aa: CASSLDPVNQPQHF; CDR3nt: TGTGCCAGCAGCTTAGACCCAGTCAATCAGCCCCAGCATTTT
v_gene: TRBV11-2; j_gene: TRBJ2-6; len: 15; d_gene: .; abundance: .; CDR3aa: CASSSNRAGANVLTF; CDR3nt: TGTGCCAGCAGCTCAAACAGGGCTGGGGCCAACGTCCTGACTTTC